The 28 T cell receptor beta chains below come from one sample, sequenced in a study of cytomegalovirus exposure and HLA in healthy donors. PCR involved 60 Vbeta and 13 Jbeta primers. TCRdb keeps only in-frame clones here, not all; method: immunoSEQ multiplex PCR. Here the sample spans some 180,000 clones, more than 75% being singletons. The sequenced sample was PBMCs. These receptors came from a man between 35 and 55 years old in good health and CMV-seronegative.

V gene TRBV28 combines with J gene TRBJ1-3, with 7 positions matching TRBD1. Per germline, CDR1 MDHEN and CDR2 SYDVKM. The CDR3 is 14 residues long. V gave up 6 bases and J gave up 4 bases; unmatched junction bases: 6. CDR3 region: CASSPGTAGNTIYF. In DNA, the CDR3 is TGTGCCAGCAGCCCTGGGACAGCCGGAAACACCATATATTTT.

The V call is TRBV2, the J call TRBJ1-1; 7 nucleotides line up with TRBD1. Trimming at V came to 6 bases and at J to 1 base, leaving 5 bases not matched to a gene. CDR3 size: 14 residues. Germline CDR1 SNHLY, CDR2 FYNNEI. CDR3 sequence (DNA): TGTGCCAGCAGGGGGACAGCTACGAACACTGAAGCTTTCTTT. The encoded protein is CASRGTATNTEAFF.

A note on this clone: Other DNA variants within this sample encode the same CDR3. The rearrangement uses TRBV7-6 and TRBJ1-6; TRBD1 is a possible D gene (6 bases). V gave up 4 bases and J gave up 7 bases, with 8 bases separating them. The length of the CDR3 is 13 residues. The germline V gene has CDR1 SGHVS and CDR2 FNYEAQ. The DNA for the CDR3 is TGTGCCAGCAGCTCCGACAGGAATTCACCCCTCCACTTT. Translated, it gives CASSSDRNSPLHF.

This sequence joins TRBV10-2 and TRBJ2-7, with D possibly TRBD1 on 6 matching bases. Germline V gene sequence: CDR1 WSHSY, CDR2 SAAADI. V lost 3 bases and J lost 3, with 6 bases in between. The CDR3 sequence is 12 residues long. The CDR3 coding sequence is TGCGCCAGCAGTGAAGGGGGCTACGAGCAGTACTTC. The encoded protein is CASSEGGYEQYF.

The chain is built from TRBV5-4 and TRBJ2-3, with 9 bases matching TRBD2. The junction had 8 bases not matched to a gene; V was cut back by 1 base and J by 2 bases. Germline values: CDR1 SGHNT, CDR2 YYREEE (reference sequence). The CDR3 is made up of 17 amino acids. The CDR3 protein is CASSLYAAGGPTDTQYF. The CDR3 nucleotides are TGTGCCAGCAGCTTGTATGCGGCGGGGGGGCCCACAGATACGCAGTATTTT.

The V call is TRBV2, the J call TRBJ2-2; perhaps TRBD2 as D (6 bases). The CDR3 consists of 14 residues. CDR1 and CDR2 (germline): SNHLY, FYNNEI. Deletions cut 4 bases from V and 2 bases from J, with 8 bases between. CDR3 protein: CASSGTSNTGELFF. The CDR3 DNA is TGTGCCAGCAGTGGAACTAGCAACACCGGGGAGCTGTTTTTT.

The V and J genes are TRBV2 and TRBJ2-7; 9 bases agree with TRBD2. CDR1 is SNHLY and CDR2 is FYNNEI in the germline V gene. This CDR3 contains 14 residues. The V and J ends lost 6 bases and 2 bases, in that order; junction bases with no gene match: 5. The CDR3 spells CASRTGTSTYEQYF. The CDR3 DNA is TGTGCCAGCAGGACCGGGACTAGCACCTACGAGCAGTACTTC.

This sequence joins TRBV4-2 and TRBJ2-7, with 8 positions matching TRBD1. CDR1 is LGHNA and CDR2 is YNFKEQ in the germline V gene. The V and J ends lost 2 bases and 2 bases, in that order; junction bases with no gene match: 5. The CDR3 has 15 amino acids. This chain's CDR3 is CASSQSDRGPYEQYF. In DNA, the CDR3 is TGTGCCAGCAGCCAATCTGACAGGGGACCCTACGAGCAGTACTTC.

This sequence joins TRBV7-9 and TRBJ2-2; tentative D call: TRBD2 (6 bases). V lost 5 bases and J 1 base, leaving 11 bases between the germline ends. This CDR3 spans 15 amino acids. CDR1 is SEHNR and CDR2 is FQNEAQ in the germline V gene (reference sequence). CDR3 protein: CASSAEGLNTGELFF. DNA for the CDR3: TGTGCCAGCAGCGCAGAGGGACTGAACACCGGGGAGCTGTTTTTT.

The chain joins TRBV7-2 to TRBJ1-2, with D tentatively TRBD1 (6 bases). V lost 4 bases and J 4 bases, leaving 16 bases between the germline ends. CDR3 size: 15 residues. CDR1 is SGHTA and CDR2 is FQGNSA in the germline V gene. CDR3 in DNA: TGTGCCAGCAGCTCCCAAGGGGGAGAGGGCTATGGCTACACCTTC. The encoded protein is CASSSQGGEGYGYTF.

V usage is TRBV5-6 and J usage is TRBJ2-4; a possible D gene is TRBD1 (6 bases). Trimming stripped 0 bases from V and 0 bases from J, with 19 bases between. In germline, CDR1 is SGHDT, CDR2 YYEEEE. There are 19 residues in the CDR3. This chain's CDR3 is CASSLEVRAGELAKNIQYF. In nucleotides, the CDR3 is TGTGCCAGCAGCTTGGAGGTCAGGGCAGGGGAACTAGCCAAAAACATTCAGTACTTC.

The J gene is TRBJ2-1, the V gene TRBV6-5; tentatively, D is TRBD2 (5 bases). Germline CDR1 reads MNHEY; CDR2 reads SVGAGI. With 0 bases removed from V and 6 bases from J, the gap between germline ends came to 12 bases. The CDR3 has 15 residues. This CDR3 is CASSYSLGSPNEQFF. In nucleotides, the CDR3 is TGTGCCAGCAGTTACTCACTAGGGTCCCCCAATGAGCAGTTCTTC.

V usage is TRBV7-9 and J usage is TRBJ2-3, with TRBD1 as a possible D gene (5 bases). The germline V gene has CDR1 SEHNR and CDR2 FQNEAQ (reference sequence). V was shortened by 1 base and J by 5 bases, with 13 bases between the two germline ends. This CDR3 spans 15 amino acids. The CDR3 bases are TGTGCCAGCAGCTTAGACTATGGGGCCAGAGATACGCAGTATTTT. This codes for CASSLDYGARDTQYF. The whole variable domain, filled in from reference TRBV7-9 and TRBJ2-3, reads DTGVSQNPRHKITKRGQNVTFRCDPISEHNRLYWYRQTLGQGPEFLTYFQNEAQLEKSRLLSDRFSAERPKGSFSTLEIQRTEQGDSAMYLCASSLDYGARDTQYFGPGTRLTVL.

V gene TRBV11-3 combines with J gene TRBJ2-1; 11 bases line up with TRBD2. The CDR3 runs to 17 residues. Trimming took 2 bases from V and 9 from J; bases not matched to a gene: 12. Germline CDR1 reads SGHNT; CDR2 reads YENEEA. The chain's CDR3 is CASSLKAATSGASEQFF. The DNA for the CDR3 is TGTGCCAGCAGCTTAAAGGCTGCGACTAGCGGGGCTAGTGAGCAGTTCTTC.

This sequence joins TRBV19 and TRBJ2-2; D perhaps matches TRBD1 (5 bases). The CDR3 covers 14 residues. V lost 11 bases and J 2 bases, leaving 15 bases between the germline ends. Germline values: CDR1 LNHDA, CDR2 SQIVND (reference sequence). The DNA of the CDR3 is TGTGCCTCGAATGGCAGGGTAAACACCGGGGAGCTGTTTTTT. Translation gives CASNGRVNTGELFF.

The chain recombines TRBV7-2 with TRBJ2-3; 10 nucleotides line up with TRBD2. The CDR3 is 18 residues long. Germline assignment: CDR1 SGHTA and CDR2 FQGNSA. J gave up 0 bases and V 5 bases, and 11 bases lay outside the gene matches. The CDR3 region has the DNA TGTGCCAGCAGCCTAAAGGGAGCGGGGGGGCGGAGCACAGATACGCAGTATTTT. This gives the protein CASSLKGAGGRSTDTQYF.

CDR3 coding DNA: TGTGCCAGCAGTTCGGGGGGTTGGACTGAAGCTTTCTTT. It codes for CASSSGGWTEAFF. The J gene is TRBJ1-1, the V gene TRBV6-5, with a tentative D call TRBD1 (5 bases). V was cut by 4 bases and J by 5 bases, with 11 bases left in between. The CDR3 runs 13 residues. CDR1 MNHEY and CDR2 SVGAGI come from the germline V gene.

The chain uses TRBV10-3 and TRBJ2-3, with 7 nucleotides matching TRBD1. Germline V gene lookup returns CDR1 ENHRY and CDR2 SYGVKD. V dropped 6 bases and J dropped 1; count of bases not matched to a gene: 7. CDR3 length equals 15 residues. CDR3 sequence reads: CAIRVQGSGTDTQYF. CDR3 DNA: TGTGCCATCAGAGTACAGGGGTCCGGCACAGATACGCAGTATTTT.

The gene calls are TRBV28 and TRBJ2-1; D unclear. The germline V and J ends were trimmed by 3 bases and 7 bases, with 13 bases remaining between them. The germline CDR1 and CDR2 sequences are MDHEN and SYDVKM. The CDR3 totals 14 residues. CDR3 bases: TGTGCCAGCAGTTTGGATTTGTCGGAGAATGAGCAGTTCTTC. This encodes CASSLDLSENEQFF.

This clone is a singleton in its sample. DNA for the CDR3: TGTGCCAGCAGCTTAAATGCGGGGGAGAGGCTATATGGCTACACCTTC. Translation: CASSLNAGERLYGYTF. The chain employs TRBV7-2 and TRBJ1-2, with D perhaps TRBD1 (5 bases). The germline gives CDR1 SGHTA, CDR2 FQGNSA. The CDR3 consists of 16 residues. Between the trimmed V and J ends, which lost 2 bases and 5 bases, there was a span of 18 bases.

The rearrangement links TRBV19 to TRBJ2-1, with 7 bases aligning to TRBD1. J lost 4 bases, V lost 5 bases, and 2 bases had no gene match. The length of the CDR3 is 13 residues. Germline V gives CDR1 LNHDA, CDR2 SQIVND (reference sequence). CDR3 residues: CASSSGQYNEQFF. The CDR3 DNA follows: TGTGCCAGTAGTTCGGGACAGTACAATGAGCAGTTCTTC.

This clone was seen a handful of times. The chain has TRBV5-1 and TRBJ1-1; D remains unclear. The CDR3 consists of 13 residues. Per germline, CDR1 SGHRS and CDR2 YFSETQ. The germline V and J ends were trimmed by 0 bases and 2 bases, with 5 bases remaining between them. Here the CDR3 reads CASSLDLNTEAFF. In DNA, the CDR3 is TGCGCCAGCAGCTTGGATCTCAACACTGAAGCTTTCTTT.

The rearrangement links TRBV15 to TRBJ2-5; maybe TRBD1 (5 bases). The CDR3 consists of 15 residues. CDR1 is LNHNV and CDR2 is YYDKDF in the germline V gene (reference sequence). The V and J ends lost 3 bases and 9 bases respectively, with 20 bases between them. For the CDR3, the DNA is TGTGCCACCAGCAGTCCGCCGGCAGTCCAAGGGGCCCAGTACTTC. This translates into CATSSPPAVQGAQYF.

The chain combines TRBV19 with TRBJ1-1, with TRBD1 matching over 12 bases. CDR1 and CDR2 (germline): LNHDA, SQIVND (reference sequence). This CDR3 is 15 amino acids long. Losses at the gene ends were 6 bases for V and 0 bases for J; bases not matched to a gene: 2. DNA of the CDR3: TGTGCCAGTAGAGGGACAGGGGGCGTGAACACTGAAGCTTTCTTT. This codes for CASRGTGGVNTEAFF.

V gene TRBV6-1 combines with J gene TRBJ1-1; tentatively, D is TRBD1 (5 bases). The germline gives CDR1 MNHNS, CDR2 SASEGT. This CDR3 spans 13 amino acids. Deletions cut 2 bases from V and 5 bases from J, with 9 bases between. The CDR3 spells CASSERGWTEAFF. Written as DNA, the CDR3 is TGTGCCAGCAGTGAAAGGGGCTGGACTGAAGCTTTCTTT.

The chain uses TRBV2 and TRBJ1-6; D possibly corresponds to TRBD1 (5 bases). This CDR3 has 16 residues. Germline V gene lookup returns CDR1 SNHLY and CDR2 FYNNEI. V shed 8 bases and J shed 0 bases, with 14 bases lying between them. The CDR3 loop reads CASWEGRDSYNSPLHF. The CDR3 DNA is TGTGCCAGCTGGGAGGGCAGGGACTCCTATAATTCACCCCTCCACTTT.

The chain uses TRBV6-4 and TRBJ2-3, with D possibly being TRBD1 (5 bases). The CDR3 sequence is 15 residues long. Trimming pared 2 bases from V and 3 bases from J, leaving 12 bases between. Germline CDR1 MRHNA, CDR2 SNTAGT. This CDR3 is CASSDRGRTTDTQYF. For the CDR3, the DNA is TGTGCCAGCAGTGACAGGGGCAGGACGACAGATACGCAGTATTTT.

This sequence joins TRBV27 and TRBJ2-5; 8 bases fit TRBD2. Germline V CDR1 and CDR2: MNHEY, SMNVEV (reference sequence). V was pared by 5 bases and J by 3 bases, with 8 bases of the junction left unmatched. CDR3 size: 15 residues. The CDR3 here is CASSIHSGTKETQYF. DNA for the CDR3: TGTGCCAGCAGTATCCATAGCGGGACGAAAGAGACCCAGTACTTC.